Each of the 10 T cell receptor beta chains below was sequenced from the same sample in a study of blood T cell repertoires in COVID-19. The protocol was immunoSEQ multiplex PCR, while the TCRdb copy is restricted to in-frame clones and leaves out a portion. The sample gives 180,000 or so clones, approximately 88% of which show up once; around 7% is in the top ten. Sequenced sample: peripheral blood. Receptors originate from a man aged 35 to 55 with acute or convalescent COVID-19.

The CDR3 loop is CASSQQSADTQYF. CDR3 in DNA: TGCGCCAGCAGTCAACAGTCTGCCGATACGCAGTATTTT. The rearrangement joins TRBV23-1 to TRBJ2-3; D unresolved. TRBV23-1 is an open reading frame, and its role is uncertain. The CDR3 runs 13 residues. V lost 2 bases and J 6 bases, leaving 9 bases between the germline ends.

The CDR3 DNA follows: TGTGCCAGCAGTGATATGGGACACCAGGTAGCCAAAAACATTCAGTACTTC. Protein sequence: CASSDMGHQVAKNIQYF. The V call is TRBV2, the J call TRBJ2-4; weak D call: TRBD1 (6 bases). Germline V gives CDR1 SNHLY, CDR2 FYNNEI. Trimming removed 3 bases from V and 0 bases from J, with 15 bases in between. The CDR3 has 17 amino acids.

The chain combines TRBV9 with TRBJ2-1, with a tentative D call TRBD1 (6 bases). V was pared by 4 bases and J by 6 bases, with 14 bases between. Germline V gene lookup returns CDR1 SGDLS and CDR2 YYNGEE. This CDR3 is built from 14 residues. CDR3 sequence reads: CASSTQLGGNEQFF. The CDR3 DNA is TGTGCCAGCAGCACCCAGTTAGGGGGCAATGAGCAGTTCTTC.

The genes are TRBV6-4 and TRBJ2-6, with D perhaps TRBD2 (7 bases). The V and J ends lost 6 bases and 0 bases respectively, with 12 bases between them. CDR3 length: 16 residues. Germline V gene sequence: CDR1 MRHNA, CDR2 SNTAGT. CDR3 protein: CASSTGTNSGANVLTF. The CDR3 nucleotides read TGTGCCAGCAGCACAGGGACTAACTCTGGGGCCAACGTCCTGACTTTC.

As concerns this clone: The same CDR3 arises from other DNA sequences in this sample as well. The rearrangement links TRBV5-4 to TRBJ2-7; D gene unclear. Germline-derived CDR1 and CDR2 are SGHNT and YYREEE (reference sequence). CDR3 length: 15 residues. Trimming removed 4 bases from V and 0 bases from J, with 14 bases in between. The CDR3 nucleotides read TGTGCCAGCAGCCTGGATCGAGGCAGCTCCTACGAGCAGTACTTC. It yields the protein CASSLDRGSSYEQYF.

This clone was found a few times. The chain joins TRBV2 to TRBJ1-1; D is possibly TRBD1 (5 bases). The germline V gene has CDR1 SNHLY and CDR2 FYNNEI. The CDR3 has 11 amino acids. V lost 6 bases to trimming and J lost 5 bases, with 7 bases between them. CDR3 sequence reads: CASRGRTEAFF. CDR3 bases: TGTGCCAGCAGGGGGCGAACTGAAGCTTTCTTT.

The chain is built from TRBV9 and TRBJ1-6; 11 bases map to TRBD1. With 4 bases clipped from V and 6 bases from J, the junction kept 9 bases outside the gene matches. The germline V gene encodes CDR1 SGDLS and CDR2 YYNGEE. The CDR3 extends over 17 amino acids. CDR3 residues: CASSPPSGTGGNSPLHF. Here the CDR3 DNA reads TGTGCCAGCAGCCCCCCCTCCGGGACAGGGGGTAATTCACCCCTCCACTTT.

The chain recombines TRBV11-2 with TRBJ1-5; no clear D gene. Germline CDR1 is SGHAT and CDR2 is FQNNGV. This CDR3 is 13 amino acids long. The V and J ends lost 3 bases and 7 bases respectively, with 10 bases between them. Here the CDR3 reads CASSLALQQPQHF. DNA of the CDR3: TGTGCCAGCAGCTTGGCCCTCCAGCAGCCCCAGCATTTT.

This clone was counted a few times. The chain joins TRBV5-5 to TRBJ1-2, with 7 bases identical to TRBD1. CDR1 is SGHKS, CDR2 YYEKEE, per germline (reference sequence). This CDR3 is 15 amino acids long. Trimming removed 5 bases from V and 0 bases from J; junction bases left unmatched: 7. The CDR3 sequence: CASSRDRFSNYGYTF. CDR3 sequence (DNA): TGTGCCAGCAGTCGGGACAGATTCTCTAACTATGGCTACACCTTC.

This chain joins TRBV6-5 and TRBJ2-7; 13 bases align to TRBD2. V gave up 6 bases and J gave up 4 bases; unmatched junction bases: 3. CDR3 length: 14 residues. Germline CDR1 reads MNHEY; CDR2 reads SVGAGI. CDR3 DNA: TGTGCCAGCAGCCGGACTAGCGGGGGTTACGAGCAGTACTTC. Amino acids: CASSRTSGGYEQYF.